These 31 T cell receptor beta chains share one sample of origin, sequenced in a study of cytomegalovirus exposure and HLA in healthy donors (dated by TCRdb to 2015 to 2018). The library was obtained by the immunoSEQ multiplex PCR assay. TCRdb carries this immuneACCESS record with in-frame sequences only. Its versions omit some clonotypes, under half of them owing to an unresolved V gene in the studies checked, with the rest unexplained. Counted in this sample were approximately 120,000 clones; approximately 91% of them appeared once. Roughly 2% of the sample goes to the ten largest clones. Sequenced material: PBMCs. The receptors originated from a woman in her late teens or twenties in good health and CMV-seronegative.

This sequence joins TRBV19 and TRBJ1-2, with a weak D call TRBD1 (5 bases). Trimming removed 7 bases from V and 1 base from J, with 10 bases in between. The CDR3 extends over 13 amino acids. Per the germline V gene, CDR1 is LNHDA and CDR2 is SQIVND (reference sequence). The CDR3 protein is CASTQQVNYGYTF. CDR3 in DNA: TGTGCCAGTACCCAACAGGTTAACTATGGCTACACCTTC.

The V call is TRBV12-2, the J call TRBJ2-7; the table's D call, TRBD2, has no DNA check behind it. TRBV12-2 is a recognized pseudogene. The CDR3 has 12 amino acids. CDR3 sequence reads: CACSGLFDEQYF. The DNA for the CDR3 is TGTGCATGTAGCGGCCTTTTCGACGAGCAGTACTTC.

The rearrangement joins TRBV28 to TRBJ1-1; tentative D call: TRBD1 (5 bases). Trimming took 6 bases from V and 1 from J, leaving 12 bases between them. The CDR3 loop spans 14 amino acids. Germline lookup yields CDR1 MDHEN and CDR2 SYDVKM. CDR3 protein: CASRGLGENTEAFF. In DNA, the CDR3 is TGTGCCAGCAGGGGACTGGGGGAGAACACTGAAGCTTTCTTT.

V is TRBV5-5 and J is TRBJ2-7; D remains ambiguous. V lost 2 bases and J 3 bases, leaving 9 bases between the germline ends. The CDR3 extends over 13 amino acids. Germline assignment: CDR1 SGHKS and CDR2 YYEKEE (reference sequence). The CDR3 protein is CASSLELHYEQYF. The CDR3 nucleotides are TGTGCCAGCAGCTTAGAGCTTCACTACGAGCAGTACTTC.

The CDR3 protein is CSIRTSGRWDTQYF. CDR3 in DNA: TGCAGCATCCGGACTAGCGGCAGATGGGATACGCAGTATTTT. The rearrangement joins TRBV29-1 to TRBJ2-3; 10 bases map to TRBD2. CDR1 is SQVTM and CDR2 is ANQGSEA in the germline V gene. J gave up 6 bases and V 8 bases, and 11 bases lay outside the gene matches. The CDR3 spans 14 residues.

This chain joins TRBV18 and TRBJ2-5; a weak D match, TRBD1 (6 bases). V gave up 4 bases and J gave up 5 bases, with 14 bases separating them. CDR1 is KGHSH and CDR2 is LQKENI in the germline V gene. This CDR3 is built from 14 residues. In nucleotides, the CDR3 is TGTGCCAGCTCACAGAGCACAGGGCTGGAGACCCAGTACTTC. Its protein product is CASSQSTGLETQYF.

The chain carries TRBV6-5 and TRBJ2-5, with D possibly matching TRBD2 (6 bases). Germline CDR1 reads MNHEY; CDR2 reads SVGAGI. CDR3 length: 13 residues. The V and J ends lost 2 bases and 5 bases respectively, with 9 bases between them. The CDR3 DNA is TGTGCCAGCAGTTACGGAAGCGGGGAGACCCAGTACTTC. Its translation is CASSYGSGETQYF.

The chain carries TRBV6-1 and TRBJ2-7; the D gene is possibly TRBD2 (6 bases). The CDR3 extends over 14 amino acids. V lost 4 bases and J lost 2, with 12 bases in between. Germline assignment: CDR1 MNHNS and CDR2 SASEGT. The DNA for the CDR3 is TGTGCCAGCAGTGTATTAGCGGAAACCTACGAGCAGTACTTC. Its protein product is CASSVLAETYEQYF.

This clone was found a few times. This sequence joins TRBV4-1 and TRBJ2-3; D gene ambiguous. Germline values: CDR1 MGHRA, CDR2 YSYEKL. This CDR3 region has 14 residues. Trimming cost V 4 bases and J 0 bases, with 8 bases left between them. CDR3 nucleotides: TGCGCCAGCAGCCTGACAATCAGCACAGATACGCAGTATTTT. This encodes CASSLTISTDTQYF.

The J gene is TRBJ2-5, the V gene TRBV6-5; 8 bases are shared with TRBD1. V lost 4 bases to trimming and J lost 6 bases; unmatched junction nucleotides: 10. This CDR3 has 15 amino acids. Germline CDR1 is MNHEY and CDR2 is SVGAGI. The CDR3: CASSFSGGGGKTQYF. As DNA, the CDR3 is TGTGCCAGCAGTTTCTCAGGGGGCGGCGGAAAGACCCAGTACTTC.

This chain links TRBV13 with TRBJ1-5, with D possibly matching TRBD1 (6 bases). With 0 bases removed from V and 6 bases from J, the gap between germline ends came to 9 bases. CDR1 and CDR2 from the germline V gene are PRHDT and FYEKMQ (reference sequence). This CDR3 has 14 amino acids. CDR3 sequence (DNA): TGTGCCAGCAGCTTAGGCGGGGGGGCTCAGCCCCAGCATTTT. This translates into CASSLGGGAQPQHF. Based on the CDR3 plus reference TRBV13 and TRBJ1-5, the full variable domain is AAGVIQSPRHLIKEKRETATLKCYPIPRHDTVYWYQQGPGQDPQFLISFYEKMQSDKGSIPDRFSAQQFSDYHSELNMSSLELGDSALYFCASSLGGGAQPQHFGDGTRLSIL.

This clone has just a few counts. This sequence joins TRBV28 and TRBJ2-7; TRBD1 matches at 7 bases. In germline, CDR1 is MDHEN, CDR2 SYDVKM. The CDR3 runs to 15 residues. V shed 4 bases and J 2 bases; nucleotides not matched to a gene: 8. The CDR3 reads CASSYNRGRAYEQYF. The CDR3 DNA sequence: TGTGCCAGCAGTTATAACAGGGGACGGGCCTACGAGCAGTACTTC. Filled out from reference TRBV28 and TRBJ2-7, the complete variable domain reads DVKVTQSSRYLVKRTGEKVFLECVQDMDHENMFWYRQDPGLGLRLIYFSYDVKMKEKGDIPEGYSVSREKKERFSLILESASTNQTSMYLCASSYNRGRAYEQYFGPGTRLTVT.

The rearrangement links TRBV19 to TRBJ1-1, with D perhaps TRBD1 (5 bases). The length of the CDR3 is 16 residues. Germline CDR1 is LNHDA and CDR2 is SQIVND (reference sequence). The V end lost 5 bases, the J end lost 1 base, and 17 bases lay between the germline ends. The CDR3 spells CASSLGRGWSNTEAFF. The CDR3 region has the DNA TGTGCCAGTAGTCTCGGGAGGGGTTGGTCGAACACTGAAGCTTTCTTT.

V and J are TRBV11-3 and TRBJ2-1; D is unclear. The CDR3 runs to 12 residues. Germline V gene lookup returns CDR1 SGHNT and CDR2 YENEEA. V lost 1 base to trimming and J lost 7 bases, with 5 bases between them. CDR3 coding DNA: TGTGCCAGCAGCTTAGCTATAAATGAGCAGTTCTTC. Encoded protein: CASSLAINEQFF.

CDR3 region: CAISEWLAGAREQFF. In DNA form, the CDR3 reads TGTGCCATCAGTGAGTGGCTAGCGGGAGCTCGTGAGCAGTTCTTC. The gene calls are TRBV10-3 and TRBJ2-1, with TRBD2 matching over 10 bases. The CDR3 has 15 residues. Germline V lookup: CDR1 ENHRY, CDR2 SYGVKD. Trimming cost V 1 base and J 9 bases; bases outside gene matches: 6.

The rearrangement joins TRBV7-2 to TRBJ2-5; D is uncertain. Trimming took off 1 base at V and 1 base at J, with 10 bases between the two ends. The CDR3 extends over 15 amino acids. Per the germline V gene, CDR1 is SGHTA and CDR2 is FQGNSA. CDR3 loop: CASSLVFLSQETQYF. DNA for the CDR3: TGTGCCAGCAGCTTAGTTTTCCTGAGCCAAGAGACCCAGTACTTC.

The rearrangement links TRBV5-4 to TRBJ2-1, with 8 bases identical to TRBD1. V shed 3 bases, J shed 0 bases, and the junction held 2 bases outside the gene matches. Germline CDR1 SGHNT, CDR2 YYREEE (reference sequence). The CDR3 has 15 amino acids. CDR3 region: CASSWGTGSYNEQFF. The CDR3 DNA follows: TGTGCCAGCAGCTGGGGGACAGGCTCCTACAATGAGCAGTTCTTC.

The V gene is TRBV29-1, the J gene TRBJ2-5, with TRBD2 matching over 7 bases. The CDR3 is 14 amino acids. CDR1 is SQVTM and CDR2 is ANQGSEA in the germline V gene. The V and J ends lost 1 base and 4 bases, in that order; junction bases with no gene match: 6. In DNA, the CDR3 is TGCAGCGTTGAAGGCTATCGACTAGCAGAGACCCAGTACTTC. It yields the protein CSVEGYRLAETQYF.

The rearrangement links TRBV4-1 to TRBJ1-1; D is unresolved. V was clipped by 4 bases and J by 1 base, with 10 bases between them. The CDR3 has 14 amino acids. Looked up from germline, CDR1 is MGHRA and CDR2 is YSYEKL. The CDR3 coding sequence is TGCGCCAGCAGCCGGCATAGCGGGAACACTGAAGCTTTCTTT. This sequence encodes CASSRHSGNTEAFF.

The chain uses TRBV10-2 and TRBJ2-7; 8 nucleotides agree with TRBD2. J was trimmed by 1 base and V by 2 bases; bases with no gene match: 4. Germline CDR1 is WSHSY and CDR2 is SAAADI. CDR3 length: 15 residues. The CDR3 here is CASSESGSRSYEQYF. For the CDR3, the DNA is TGCGCCAGCAGTGAGAGCGGGAGTAGGTCCTACGAGCAGTACTTC.

The V call is TRBV27, the J call TRBJ2-1; D is uncertain. The CDR3 extends over 15 amino acids. Trimming stripped 3 bases from V and 6 bases from J, with 15 bases between. The germline V gene has CDR1 MNHEY and CDR2 SMNVEV (reference sequence). CDR3 residues: CASSFDPRNGNEQFF. The CDR3 region has the DNA TGTGCCAGCAGTTTCGATCCGCGGAACGGCAATGAGCAGTTCTTC.

This clone was seen just once. CDR3 nucleotide sequence: TGCGCCAGCAGCTTTGTCCAGGGGACCTACGAGCAGTACTTC. Protein sequence: CASSFVQGTYEQYF. The chain has TRBV5-1 and TRBJ2-7, with D possibly being TRBD1 (6 bases). Trimming took off 2 bases at V and 2 bases at J, with 11 bases between the two ends. The germline CDR1 and CDR2 sequences are SGHRS and YFSETQ. This CDR3 region has 14 residues. The entire variable domain, with the rest obtained from reference TRBV5-1 and TRBJ2-7, is as follows: KAGVTQTPRYLIKTRGQQVTLSCSPISGHRSVSWYQQTPGQGLQFLFEYFSETQRNKGNFPGRFSGRQFSNSRSEMNVSTLELGDSALYLCASSFVQGTYEQYFGPGTRLTVT.

CDR3 residues: CASSSDSGGSEAFF. CDR3 coding DNA: TGTGCCAGCAGCTCCGATTCGGGGGGCTCTGAAGCTTTCTTT. The chain links TRBV13 to TRBJ1-1, with TRBD1 as a possible D gene (6 bases). Deletions cut 4 bases from V and 6 bases from J, with 15 bases between. Germline assignment: CDR1 PRHDT and CDR2 FYEKMQ (reference sequence). The CDR3 spans 14 residues.

The chain is built from TRBV30 and TRBJ2-1, with TRBD2 identical over 7 bases. The germline V gene has CDR1 GTSNPN and CDR2 SVGIG (reference sequence). V was pared by 5 bases and J by 1 base, with 11 bases of the junction left unmatched. The CDR3 contains 16 residues. The chain's CDR3 is CAWGVAGVTSYNEQFF. DNA for the CDR3: TGTGCCTGGGGGGTGGCGGGAGTCACGTCCTACAATGAGCAGTTCTTC.

The chain links TRBV18 to TRBJ2-7, with D perhaps TRBD1 (6 bases). The V gene lost 3 bases and the J gene lost 3 bases, with 9 bases spanning the gap. This CDR3 has 13 residues. CDR1 and CDR2 from the germline V gene are KGHSH and LQKENI. The CDR3 coding sequence is TGTGCCAGCTCACCTAACAGGGACTACGAGCAGTACTTC. Its protein is CASSPNRDYEQYF.

The gene calls are TRBV11-2 and TRBJ1-1; no reliable D call. V lost 0 bases and J lost 7, with 12 bases in between. The CDR3 extends over 14 amino acids. Germline V gene data show CDR1 as SGHAT and CDR2 as FQNNGV. This CDR3 reads CASSLDLWSDEAFF. The CDR3 bases are TGTGCCAGCAGCTTAGATCTCTGGAGTGATGAAGCTTTCTTT.

CDR3: CASRRSGGQETQYF. The CDR3 DNA sequence: TGTGCCAGCAGGCGTAGCGGGGGGCAAGAGACCCAGTACTTC. The chain employs TRBV2 and TRBJ2-5; TRBD2 matches 10 bases. Germline CDR1 reads SNHLY; CDR2 reads FYNNEI. The trim removed 6 bases at V and 2 bases at J, leaving 3 bases unmatched. The CDR3 runs to 14 residues.

The V and J genes are TRBV6-1 and TRBJ1-2, with D unresolved. Trimming shortened V by 7 bases and J by 1 base, and 10 bases separated the two germline ends. CDR1 is MNHNS and CDR2 is SASEGT in the germline V gene. CDR3 length equals 13 residues. The CDR3 DNA follows: TGTGCCAGCATGGGCAATTATAACTATGGCTACACCTTC. Its protein product is CASMGNYNYGYTF.

V usage is TRBV6-1 and J usage is TRBJ2-3; D is uncertain. Trimming cost V 6 bases and J 0 bases, with 13 bases left between them. Germline CDR1 and CDR2: MNHNS and SASEGT. The CDR3 consists of 15 residues. CDR3 protein: CASRMATTSTDTQYF. The CDR3 bases are TGTGCCAGCAGAATGGCCACTACTAGCACAGATACGCAGTATTTT.

V usage is TRBV5-1 and J usage is TRBJ1-1; no definite D call. Germline loops: CDR1 SGHRS, CDR2 YFSETQ. The length of the CDR3 is 16 residues. Between the trimmed V and J ends, which lost 0 bases and 1 base, there was a span of 13 bases. The CDR3 here is CASSLGRRERNTEAFF. DNA of the CDR3: TGCGCCAGCAGCTTGGGTCGGAGGGAGAGGAACACTGAAGCTTTCTTT. Supplemented by reference TRBV5-1 and TRBJ1-1, the full variable domain reads KAGVTQTPRYLIKTRGQQVTLSCSPISGHRSVSWYQQTPGQGLQFLFEYFSETQRNKGNFPGRFSGRQFSNSRSEMNVSTLELGDSALYLCASSLGRRERNTEAFFGQGTRLTVV.

This sequence joins TRBV5-1 and TRBJ2-1, with 8 bases lining up with TRBD2. The germline V gene encodes CDR1 SGHRS and CDR2 YFSETQ. V lost 3 bases and J lost 0; bases outside the gene matches: 5. This CDR3 comprises 16 residues. CDR3 DNA sequence: TGCGCCAGCAGCTCCACTAGCGGAAGCTCCTACAATGAGCAGTTCTTC. Translating it yields CASSSTSGSSYNEQFF.